The present T cell receptor (beta chain) was sequenced within a study of long-term antiretroviral therapy in people with HIV. Version v3.0 of the immunoSEQ assay was performed at survey level. Clones were read by immunoSEQ multiplex PCR, and TCRdb kept only the in-frame ones, dropping some. The sample lists roughly 24,000 clones, approximately 90% seen once, with roughly 7% in the top ten. V was pared by 7 bases and J by 0 bases, with 10 bases between. The CDR3 runs to 13 residues. Germline lookup yields CDR1 SGHDT and CDR2 YYEEEE. Source: unsorted PBMCs, taken 1.8 years before starting antiretroviral therapy. The rearrangement links TRBV5-6 to TRBJ1-1; a possible D gene is TRBD1 (6 bases). The TCR was taken from a woman in her thirties with HIV. CDR3 coding DNA: TGTGCCAGCGTCCAGGGGATGAACACTGAAGCTTTCTTT. Translation gives CASVQGMNTEAFF.